This passage covers 28 T cell receptor beta chains from one sample sequenced in a study of blood T cell repertoires in COVID-19. TCRdb's copy holds only in-frame clones and misses some; the assay was immunoSEQ multiplex PCR. The data contain 650,000 to 800,000 clones, 85% to 90% of them singletons. The specimen was peripheral blood. These receptors were collected from a young woman with acute or convalescent COVID-19.

Only one count was recorded for this clone. The rearrangement joins TRBV4-2 to TRBJ2-6; a possible D gene is TRBD2 (7 bases). The CDR3 is 18 amino acids. The V end lost 3 bases, the J end lost 4 bases, and 19 bases lay between the germline ends. Germline V lookup: CDR1 LGHNA, CDR2 YNFKEQ. As DNA, the CDR3 is TGTGCCAGCAGCCATCCAGGCCCTCGGGGGGCGGGGGCCAACGTCCTGACTTTC. This encodes CASSHPGPRGAGANVLTF.

V and J are TRBV5-1 and TRBJ1-1; 7 positions agree with TRBD1. J lost 10 bases, V lost 3 bases, and 21 bases had no gene match. Germline values: CDR1 SGHRS, CDR2 YFSETQ. The CDR3 covers 17 residues. The CDR3 loop reads CASSSLPPNDRARRAFF. CDR3 DNA: TGCGCCAGCAGCTCCCTCCCCCCCAACGACAGGGCGAGAAGAGCTTTCTTT.

This chain uses TRBV19 with TRBJ1-2; tentatively, D is TRBD1 (5 bases). Per germline, CDR1 LNHDA and CDR2 SQIVND (reference sequence). The CDR3 covers 15 residues. The V end lost 3 bases, the J end lost 5 bases, and 16 bases lay between the germline ends. CDR3: CASSIYPGGAYGYTF. The CDR3 DNA sequence: TGTGCCAGTAGTATTTACCCGGGAGGGGCATATGGCTACACCTTC.

With respect to this clone: Other DNA sequences within the sample encode an identical CDR3. The V call is TRBV12-3 or TRBV12-4, the J call TRBJ2-7; D is unresolved. V lost 5 bases and J lost 1, with 3 bases in between. CDR3 size: 11 residues. For the CDR3, the DNA is TGTGCCAGCAGTCCTTCCTACGAGCAGTACTTC. Encoded protein: CASSPSYEQYF.

This chain joins TRBV4-1 and TRBJ1-1; D may be TRBD1 (5 bases). V was trimmed by 4 bases and J by 2 bases, leaving 17 bases between them. Germline assignment: CDR1 MGHRA and CDR2 YSYEKL. CDR3 length: 16 amino acids. The CDR3 here is CASSLPTDRVNTEAFF. In nucleotides, the CDR3 is TGCGCCAGCAGCCTACCCACTGACAGAGTCAACACTGAAGCTTTCTTT.

A single count supports this clone. V gene TRBV18 combines with J gene TRBJ1-2; 8 bases are shared with TRBD1. CDR3 size: 13 residues. The V segment lost 5 bases and the J segment 6 bases; nucleotides outside the gene matches: 5. Germline CDR1 reads KGHSH; CDR2 reads LQKENI. CDR3 amino acids: CASSFQGAHGYTF. CDR3 nucleotides: TGTGCCAGCTCATTTCAGGGGGCACATGGCTACACCTTC.

The chain uses TRBV10-3 and TRBJ2-7, with D perhaps TRBD2 (6 bases). CDR3 size: 16 residues. Germline assignment: CDR1 ENHRY and CDR2 SYGVKD. Between the trimmed V and J ends, which lost 5 bases and 0 bases, there was a span of 17 bases. This CDR3 is CAISSGWGLYSYEQYF. CDR3 nucleotides: TGTGCCATCAGTTCGGGGTGGGGACTGTACTCCTACGAGCAGTACTTC.

The chain uses TRBV29-1 and TRBJ1-1, with TRBD1 matching 8 bases. This CDR3 is 13 amino acids long. Germline loops: CDR1 SQVTM, CDR2 ANQGSEA. The V segment lost 6 bases and the J segment 1 base; nucleotides outside the gene matches: 4. CDR3 in amino acids: CSVRQGRNTEAFF. For the CDR3, the DNA is TGCAGCGTCCGACAGGGGAGGAACACTGAAGCTTTCTTT.

The chain joins TRBV7-8 to TRBJ1-5; 7 bases match TRBD1. Germline CDR1 reads SGHVS; CDR2 reads FQNEAQ. This CDR3 is 14 amino acids long. J lost 4 bases, V lost 5 bases, and 5 bases had no gene match. The CDR3 nucleotides are TGTGCCAGCAGCAAAGGGGGCAGTAATCAGCCCCAGCATTTT. Translating it yields CASSKGGSNQPQHF.

The V call is TRBV7-2, the J call TRBJ1-2; D remains ambiguous. This CDR3 has 13 residues. From germline, CDR1 is SGHTA and CDR2 FQGNSA. Trimming pared 2 bases from V and 4 bases from J, leaving 8 bases between. As DNA, the CDR3 is TGTGCCAGCAGCTTAAGGGAGATCTATGGCTACACCTTC. Residues: CASSLREIYGYTF.

This chain uses TRBV6-6 with TRBJ1-2, with TRBD1 as a possible D gene (6 bases). The CDR3 extends over 13 amino acids. The V gene's germline CDR1 is MNHNY and CDR2 SVGAGI (reference sequence). With 7 bases removed from V and 8 bases from J, the gap between germline ends came to 17 bases. The CDR3 DNA is TGTGCCAGCAACACGGGGGGGCGCGGCGGCTACACCTTC. Translated, it gives CASNTGGRGGYTF.

The chain recombines TRBV19 with TRBJ2-7; a possible D gene is TRBD2 (5 bases). The CDR3 loop spans 14 amino acids. V gave up 4 bases and J gave up 7 bases, with 17 bases separating them. Germline CDR1 is LNHDA and CDR2 is SQIVND (reference sequence). CDR3: CASSNRGGWGEQYF. The DNA of the CDR3 is TGTGCCAGTAGTAACCGGGGTGGATGGGGAGAGCAGTACTTC.

This clone has just a few counts. This chain connects TRBV19 to TRBJ1-1; 10 nucleotides match TRBD1. Per germline, CDR1 LNHDA and CDR2 SQIVND (reference sequence). The J segment lost 0 bases and the V segment lost 6 bases, leaving 19 bases of the junction unmatched. CDR3 size: 20 residues. DNA for the CDR3: TGTGCCAGTAGAGTGGGACAGGGGAGACTCGTGATAGACATGAACACTGAAGCTTTCTTT. Amino acids: CASRVGQGRLVIDMNTEAFF.

The CDR3: CASSDSPGVTEAFF. The DNA for the CDR3 is TGTGCCAGCAGTGACTCTCCAGGGGTCACTGAAGCTTTCTTT. V is TRBV6-4 and J is TRBJ1-1; D is perhaps TRBD1 (6 bases). The germline gives CDR1 MRHNA, CDR2 SNTAGT. Trimming pared 0 bases from V and 4 bases from J, leaving 9 bases between. CDR3 size: 14 residues.

The chain has TRBV19 and TRBJ1-4; the D gene is possibly TRBD1 (5 bases). CDR1 is LNHDA and CDR2 is SQIVND in the germline V gene (reference sequence). V lost 4 bases, J lost 3 bases, and 12 bases lay in between. The CDR3 has 15 residues. The CDR3 region has the DNA TGTGCCAGTAGTAAGGTGGGGCAATCTAATGAAAAACTGTTTTTT. Protein sequence: CASSKVGQSNEKLFF.

This chain uses TRBV9 with TRBJ1-6, with TRBD1 matching over 7 bases. Per germline, CDR1 SGDLS and CDR2 YYNGEE. The CDR3 totals 17 residues. V dropped 0 bases and J dropped 7; count of bases not matched to a gene: 10. CDR3 sequence (DNA): TGTGCCAGCAGCGTAGGGGGGACAGTTGTACCGAATTCACCCCTCCACTTT. Its protein is CASSVGGTVVPNSPLHF. The full variable domain, rest sourced from reference TRBV9 and TRBJ1-6, is DSGVTQTPKHLITATGQRVTLRCSPRSGDLSVYWYQQSLDQGLQFLIQYYNGEERAKGNILERFSAQQFPDLHSELNLSSLELGDSALYFCASSVGGTVVPNSPLHFGNGTRLTVT.

J is TRBJ1-5 and V is TRBV19, with TRBD1 matching over 7 bases. CDR1 and CDR2 from the germline V gene are LNHDA and SQIVND (reference sequence). The CDR3 is 15 amino acids. V lost 4 bases and J lost 4; bases outside the gene matches: 7. This CDR3 reads CASSNWDSMNQPQHF. Here the CDR3 DNA reads TGTGCCAGTAGTAATTGGGACAGCATGAATCAGCCCCAGCATTTT. Together with reference TRBV19 and TRBJ1-5, the CDR3 gives the full variable domain: DGGITQSPKYLFRKEGQNVTLSCEQNLNHDAMYWYRQDPGQGLRLIYYSQIVNDFQKGDIAEGYSVSREKKESFPLTVTSAQKNPTAFYLCASSNWDSMNQPQHFGDGTRLSIL.

V and J are TRBV9 and TRBJ1-4, with D hard to call. Germline lookup yields CDR1 SGDLS and CDR2 YYNGEE. V was cut by 3 bases and J by 8 bases, with 14 bases left in between. The CDR3 sequence is 14 residues long. The CDR3 loop is CASSASGRGEKLFF. In DNA form, the CDR3 reads TGTGCCAGCAGCGCCTCCGGGAGAGGGGAAAAACTGTTTTTT.

The rearrangement joins TRBV5-1 to TRBJ1-1; D is ambiguous. V was clipped by 0 bases and J by 0 bases, with 9 bases between them. The length of the CDR3 is 15 residues. Germline values: CDR1 SGHRS, CDR2 YFSETQ. The CDR3 DNA reads TGCGCCAGCAGCTTGGATCGGAGCATGAACACTGAAGCTTTCTTT. It codes for CASSLDRSMNTEAFF.

The CDR3 bases are TGTGCCAGCAGCCTAGGGACAGGGAGAACGACCGGGGAGCTGTTTTTT. Protein product: CASSLGTGRTTGELFF. This chain connects TRBV9 to TRBJ2-2; TRBD1 matches 9 bases. J lost 5 bases, V lost 4 bases, and 9 bases had no gene match. Germline values: CDR1 SGDLS, CDR2 YYNGEE. The CDR3 runs 16 residues.

A word on this clone: Other DNA sequences from this sample encode an identical CDR3 as well. J is TRBJ1-2 and V is TRBV2; 9 bases are shared with TRBD1. J gave up 5 bases and V 0 bases, and 4 bases lay outside the gene matches. Germline V gene lookup returns CDR1 SNHLY and CDR2 FYNNEI. The CDR3 totals 15 residues. This CDR3 is CASSEAGTGIYGYTF. CDR3 sequence (DNA): TGTGCCAGCAGTGAAGCGGGGACAGGGATTTATGGCTACACCTTC.

J is TRBJ2-1 and V is TRBV19; 8 bases agree with TRBD1. J was trimmed by 5 bases and V by 5 bases; bases with no gene match: 11. The CDR3 covers 16 residues. In germline, CDR1 is LNHDA, CDR2 SQIVND (reference sequence). CDR3 protein: CASSLHRDRIDNEQFF. CDR3 in DNA: TGTGCCAGTAGTCTACACCGGGACAGGATCGACAATGAGCAGTTCTTC.

This rearrangement joins TRBV2 to TRBJ2-3; weak D call: TRBD1 (6 bases). Trimming shortened V by 3 bases and J by 4 bases, and 20 bases separated the two germline ends. The CDR3 is 17 residues long. Germline V gene lookup returns CDR1 SNHLY and CDR2 FYNNEI. As DNA, the CDR3 is TGTGCCAGCAGTGAGTGGGGGCTAGGCGGGTTTCCAGATACGCAGTATTTT. Translating it yields CASSEWGLGGFPDTQYF. Using reference TRBV2 and TRBJ2-3 for the parts outside the CDR3, the full variable domain is EPEVTQTPSHQVTQMGQEVILRCVPISNHLYFYWYRQILGQKVEFLVSFYNNEISEKSEIFDDQFSVERPDGSNFTLKIRSTKLEDSAMYFCASSEWGLGGFPDTQYFGPGTRLTVL.

The chain has TRBV20-1 and TRBJ2-1; a weak D match, TRBD2 (5 bases). Trimming took 3 bases from V and 0 from J, leaving 18 bases between them. Germline V gives CDR1 DFQATT, CDR2 SNEGSKA (reference sequence). This CDR3 comprises 17 residues. CDR3 in DNA: TGCAGTGCTAGTACCGAGGACTTACTTAGCTCCTACAATGAGCAGTTCTTC. Translation gives CSASTEDLLSSYNEQFF.

This chain uses TRBV10-3 with TRBJ1-6; tentatively, D is TRBD1 (5 bases). CDR1 ENHRY and CDR2 SYGVKD come from the germline V gene. The V end lost 0 bases, the J end lost 10 bases, and 13 bases lay between the germline ends. CDR3 size: 15 residues. The CDR3 DNA sequence: TGTGCCATCAGTGAGTCGGGGCAGGGCGGCTCACCCCTCCACTTT. The encoded protein is CAISESGQGGSPLHF.

The chain uses TRBV27 and TRBJ1-2; weak D call: TRBD1 (5 bases). Germline loops: CDR1 MNHEY, CDR2 SMNVEV (reference sequence). V lost 3 bases, J lost 8 bases, and 10 bases lay in between. The CDR3 is 12 residues long. The CDR3 loop is CASSFPGGGYTF. The DNA for the CDR3 is TGTGCCAGCAGTTTCCCGGGGGGAGGCTACACCTTC.

This clone appeared a few times. The chain carries TRBV24-1 and TRBJ1-5; TRBD1 agrees at 7 bases. Germline CDR1 is KGHDR and CDR2 is SFDVKD. The V gene end was trimmed by 7 bases and the J gene end by 1 base; junction bases not matched to a gene: 3. The CDR3 contains 14 residues. In DNA, the CDR3 is TGTGCCACCAGCCGGGACAGAAGCAATCAGCCCCAGCATTTT. Encoded protein: CATSRDRSNQPQHF.

The chain links TRBV30 to TRBJ1-5; D remains ambiguous. The CDR3 runs to 13 residues. Trimming left V 3 bases short and J 5 bases short, with 11 bases between. Germline loops: CDR1 GTSNPN, CDR2 SVGIG (reference sequence). CDR3 DNA: TGTGCCTGGAGCGGGAGGAGGGATCAGCCCCAGCATTTT. This sequence encodes CAWSGRRDQPQHF.